The sequence of this T cell receptor beta chain was determined in a study of T cell changes during pregnancy in multiple sclerosis. CDR3 length: 13 residues. From germline, CDR1 is SQVTM and CDR2 ANQGSEA. With 1 base removed from V and 8 bases from J, the gap between germline ends came to 12 bases. Method: immunoSEQ multiplex PCR; TCRdb's copy keeps in-frame clones and lacks some. The table has roughly 80,000 clones, approximately 95% seen once. The starting material was peripheral blood, obtained in the first trimester of pregnancy. The J gene is TRBJ2-4, the V gene TRBV29-1, with D hard to call. This clonotype originated in a female donor with multiple sclerosis, enrolled in a pregnancy study. CDR3 in amino acids: CSVEGPAQDIQYF. The CDR3 region has the DNA TGCAGCGTTGAAGGACCCGCCCAGGACATTCAGTACTTC.